This paragraph reports one T cell receptor beta chain. Antigen unknown. The data belong to a study of pediatric ulcerative colitis. Whole-study findings and limits: Acute severe colitis showed lower rectal diversity from clonal expansions.

Each sample received Survey-level depth of up to 500,000 reads. Sequencing used immunoSEQ multiplex PCR; TCRdb keeps in-frame clones, though not all of them. Of roughly 54,000 clones in the sample, about 90% are singletons; the top ten hold about 1.5%. The CDR3 has 17 residues. In germline, CDR1 is LGHNA, CDR2 YSLEER. J gave up 1 base and V 1 base, and 1 base lay outside the gene matches. The receptor was derived from a boy younger than 18 who was a control in a study of pediatric ulcerative colitis. This rearrangement joins TRBV4-3 to TRBJ2-2, with 12 positions matching TRBD2. The sequenced material came from blood. CDR3 DNA: TGCGCCAGCAGCCAAGGACTAGCGGGGGTGAACACCGGGGAGCTGTTTTTT. The encoded protein is CASSQGLAGVNTGELFF.